This entry lists 31 T cell receptor beta chains sequenced from one sample in a study of T cell changes during pregnancy in multiple sclerosis. The repertoire was sequenced with immunoSEQ multiplex PCR; TCRdb's copy has only in-frame clones and lacks some. The sample gives around 20,000 clones, around 89% of which show up once; about 8% is in the top ten. Sequencing used CD8+ T cells from peripheral blood mononuclear cells, obtained in the second trimester of pregnancy. The receptors stem from a female donor in good health, enrolled as a control in a pregnancy study.

The chain couples TRBV2 to TRBJ1-5; 9 nucleotides line up with TRBD1. CDR1 is SNHLY and CDR2 is FYNNEI in the germline V gene. Trimming took 5 bases from V and 5 from J; bases not matched to a gene: 4. This CDR3 spans 14 amino acids. The CDR3 reads CASSRTGADQPQHF. The DNA of the CDR3 is TGTGCCAGCAGTCGGACAGGGGCCGATCAGCCCCAGCATTTT. Variable domain in full (rest from reference TRBV2 and TRBJ1-5): EPEVTQTPSHQVTQMGQEVILRCVPISNHLYFYWYRQILGQKVEFLVSFYNNEISEKSEIFDDQFSVERPDGSNFTLKIRSTKLEDSAMYFCASSRTGADQPQHFGDGTRLSIL.

V and J are TRBV5-1 and TRBJ2-7; 7 bases are a match to TRBD1. The CDR3 totals 15 residues. Germline V gives CDR1 SGHRS, CDR2 YFSETQ. V lost 3 bases, J lost 0 bases, and 6 bases stayed unmatched. CDR3: CASSWATGSSYEQYF. The CDR3 nucleotides are TGCGCCAGCAGCTGGGCGACAGGGAGCTCCTACGAGCAGTACTTC.

V gene TRBV9 combines with J gene TRBJ2-7, with 9 bases matching TRBD2. Per the germline V gene, CDR1 is SGDLS and CDR2 is YYNGEE. The CDR3 sequence is 15 residues long. The J segment lost 2 bases and the V segment lost 0 bases, leaving 3 bases of the junction unmatched. This CDR3 reads CASSVGGGGAYEQYF. As DNA, the CDR3 is TGTGCCAGCAGCGTAGGGGGCGGGGGGGCCTACGAGCAGTACTTC.

The CDR3 spells CASNGRGHLHYGYTF. The CDR3 DNA is TGTGCCAGCAATGGCAGGGGGCATCTGCACTATGGCTACACCTTC. The chain recombines TRBV2 with TRBJ1-2, with TRBD1 matching over 8 bases. Germline V lookup: CDR1 SNHLY, CDR2 FYNNEI. CDR3 length: 15 residues. Losses at the gene ends were 7 bases for V and 3 bases for J; bases not matched to a gene: 10. The full variable domain, rest sourced from reference TRBV2 and TRBJ1-2, is EPEVTQTPSHQVTQMGQEVILRCVPISNHLYFYWYRQILGQKVEFLVSFYNNEISEKSEIFDDQFSVERPDGSNFTLKIRSTKLEDSAMYFCASNGRGHLHYGYTFGSGTRLTVV.

The chain combines TRBV7-8 with TRBJ2-5; 15 bases agree with TRBD2. Germline loops: CDR1 SGHVS, CDR2 FQNEAQ. With V trimmed by 5 bases and J by 2 bases, 6 bases remained unmatched. The CDR3 is 17 amino acids. The CDR3, as DNA: TGTGCCAGCAGCCCGGGACTAGCGGGAGGCATGCAAGAGACCCAGTACTTC. It specifies CASSPGLAGGMQETQYF. Full variable domain (rest looked up from reference TRBV7-8 and TRBJ2-5): GAGVSQSPRYKVAKRGQDVALRCDPISGHVSLFWYQQALGQGPEFLTYFQNEAQLDKSGLPSDRFFAERPEGSVSTLKIQRTQQEDSAVYLCASSPGLAGGMQETQYFGPGTRLLVL.

The chain has TRBV5-1 and TRBJ2-7; weak D call: TRBD1 (6 bases). The CDR3 runs to 15 residues. The V end was cut by 0 bases, the J end by 5 bases, with 15 bases between. Germline V gene lookup returns CDR1 SGHRS and CDR2 YFSETQ. The CDR3 sequence: CASSLGRTGYDEQYF. The CDR3 DNA reads TGCGCCAGCAGCTTGGGCCGAACAGGGTACGACGAGCAGTACTTC.

This clone is a singleton in its sample. The genes are TRBV28 and TRBJ2-3, with D possibly TRBD2 on 6 matching bases. CDR3 size: 13 residues. Germline CDR1 and CDR2: MDHEN and SYDVKM. Trimming removed 6 bases at V and 4 bases at J, with 11 bases between. CDR3 sequence reads: CASRGGEADTQYF. CDR3 in DNA: TGTGCCAGCAGAGGAGGGGAAGCAGATACGCAGTATTTT.

This sequence joins TRBV4-2 and TRBJ2-6, with TRBD2 matching 12 bases. The CDR3 contains 16 residues. The germline V gene encodes CDR1 LGHNA and CDR2 YNFKEQ. V trimming: 3 bases; J trimming: 3 bases; junction bases outside the gene matches: 0. CDR3 region: CASSQGLAGGANVLTF. The CDR3 DNA reads TGTGCCAGCAGCCAGGGACTAGCGGGTGGGGCCAACGTCCTGACTTTC.

The chain employs TRBV25-1 and TRBJ1-5; weak D call: TRBD1 (6 bases). V lost 4 bases, J lost 2 bases, and 12 bases lay in between. The CDR3 has 15 residues. Germline loops: CDR1 MGHDK, CDR2 SYGVNS. The CDR3 spells CASSGEGQRNQPQHF. In nucleotides, the CDR3 is TGTGCCAGCAGTGGTGAGGGACAACGCAATCAGCCCCAGCATTTT. Using reference TRBV25-1 and TRBJ1-5 for the parts outside the CDR3, the full variable domain is EADIYQTPRYLVIGTGKKITLECSQTMGHDKMYWYQQDPGMELHLIHYSYGVNSTEKGDLSSESTVSRIRTEHFPLTLESARPSHTSQYLCASSGEGQRNQPQHFGDGTRLSIL.

Only a few counts were recorded for this clone. The V gene is TRBV11-1, the J gene TRBJ2-7, with a possible D match to TRBD1 (5 bases). Germline V gene sequence: CDR1 SGHAT, CDR2 FQDESV (reference sequence). The CDR3 covers 14 residues. V lost 5 bases and J 2 bases, leaving 13 bases between the germline ends. Here the CDR3 reads CASSPRQKPYEQYF. The CDR3 coding sequence is TGTGCCAGCAGCCCAAGACAGAAACCCTACGAGCAGTACTTC.

The CDR3 sequence: CASSPPTGPNYGYTF. Here the CDR3 DNA reads TGTGCCAGCTCACCACCGACAGGACCTAACTATGGCTACACCTTC. This chain links TRBV18 with TRBJ1-2; D perhaps matches TRBD1 (6 bases). The germline gives CDR1 KGHSH, CDR2 LQKENI. V dropped 0 bases and J dropped 0 bases, with 8 bases sitting between them. The CDR3 spans 15 residues.

The CDR3 spells CASSPQGSNQPQHF. The CDR3 DNA follows: TGTGCCAGCAGCCCACAGGGTAGCAATCAGCCCCAGCATTTT. J is TRBJ1-5 and V is TRBV7-9; a possible D gene is TRBD1 (6 bases). Trimming stripped 5 bases from V and 0 bases from J, with 8 bases between. CDR1 is SEHNR, CDR2 FQNEAQ, per germline (reference sequence). CDR3 length: 14 amino acids. The variable domain in full, completed from reference TRBV7-9 and TRBJ1-5, reads DTGVSQNPRHKITKRGQNVTFRCDPISEHNRLYWYRQTLGQGPEFLTYFQNEAQLEKSRLLSDRFSAERPKGSFSTLEIQRTEQGDSAMYLCASSPQGSNQPQHFGDGTRLSIL.

The V call is TRBV19, the J call TRBJ1-1; 11 nucleotides line up with TRBD1. Germline V gene data show CDR1 as LNHDA and CDR2 as SQIVND (reference sequence). The CDR3 contains 15 residues. The trim removed 7 bases at V and 4 bases at J, leaving 8 bases unmatched. CDR3 nucleotide sequence: TGTGCCAGTACCGTGGACAGGGGGCGATTCACTGAAGCTTTCTTT. This codes for CASTVDRGRFTEAFF.

The rearrangement uses TRBV2 and TRBJ1-2; D is unresolved. Between the trimmed V and J ends, which lost 6 bases and 2 bases, there was a span of 13 bases. The CDR3 has 14 residues. Germline V CDR1 and CDR2: SNHLY, FYNNEI. CDR3 bases: TGTGCCAGCAGATCCTCGCAACTGAACTATGGCTACACCTTC. Translating gives CASRSSQLNYGYTF.

This clone was picked up a small number of times. V is TRBV14 and J is TRBJ2-5; 7 nucleotides match TRBD1. The CDR3 consists of 18 residues. CDR1 and CDR2 (germline): SGHDN, FVKESK. The V gene end was trimmed by 4 bases and the J gene end by 4 bases; junction bases not matched to a gene: 18. In DNA, the CDR3 is TGTGCCAGCAGCCGGTCCGAAGACAGGGTGGGGCTGCGAGAGACCCAGTACTTC. This codes for CASSRSEDRVGLRETQYF.

The gene calls are TRBV5-6 and TRBJ2-7, with TRBD2 identical over 11 bases. The CDR3 spans 15 residues. CDR1 SGHDT and CDR2 YYEEEE come from the germline V gene. With V trimmed by 3 bases and J by 4 bases, 6 bases remained unmatched. In nucleotides, the CDR3 is TGTGCCAGCAGCTACGATAGCGGGAGGGCTTACGAGCAGTACTTC. Translated, it gives CASSYDSGRAYEQYF.

J is TRBJ2-7 and V is TRBV7-8, with TRBD2 as a possible D gene (6 bases). The V end lost 2 bases, the J end lost 3 bases, and 11 bases lay between the germline ends. Germline CDR1 SGHVS, CDR2 FQNEAQ. The CDR3 is 14 amino acids. CDR3 sequence: CASSLTTGDYEQYF. The CDR3 DNA is TGTGCCAGCAGCTTAACGACGGGAGACTACGAGCAGTACTTC.

Details on this clone: Germline and junction disagree at one end, which may indicate a read error. The V and J genes are TRBV19 and TRBJ1-1; 7 bases map to TRBD1. The CDR3 loop spans 15 amino acids. The V gene's germline CDR1 is LNHDA and CDR2 SQIVND (reference sequence). In DNA, the CDR3 is TGTGCCAGTAGCATAGGGGGCCTGATGAACACTGAAGCTTTCTTT. It codes for CASSIGGLMNTEAFF.

The chain has TRBV9 and TRBJ2-1; 8 bases match TRBD1. The CDR3 sequence is 15 residues long. V dropped 2 bases and J dropped 7; count of bases not matched to a gene: 8. In germline, CDR1 is SGDLS, CDR2 YYNGEE. The CDR3 nucleotides are TGTGCCAGCAGCGTTAGGACAGGGACCGTAAATGAGCAGTTCTTC. This codes for CASSVRTGTVNEQFF.

The CDR3 here is CASSADGWGPSTDTQYF. The CDR3 bases are TGTGCCAGCAGCGCCGATGGGTGGGGGCCTAGCACAGATACGCAGTATTTT. The V call is TRBV11-2, the J call TRBJ2-3; D might be TRBD1 (6 bases). Trimming cost V 5 bases and J 0 bases, with 18 bases left between them. The CDR3 spans 17 residues. The germline V gene encodes CDR1 SGHAT and CDR2 FQNNGV.

This chain uses TRBV19 with TRBJ2-2; 7 nucleotides align to TRBD1. Per the germline V gene, CDR1 is LNHDA and CDR2 is SQIVND (reference sequence). The V gene end was trimmed by 6 bases and the J gene end by 4 bases; junction bases not matched to a gene: 5. CDR3 size: 14 residues. The CDR3 protein is CASSPTGPTGELFF. The CDR3 region has the DNA TGTGCCAGTAGCCCGACAGGGCCCACCGGGGAGCTGTTTTTT.

V gene TRBV27 combines with J gene TRBJ2-7; TRBD2 matches at 8 bases. CDR3 length equals 14 residues. The V segment lost 4 bases and the J segment 3 bases; nucleotides outside the gene matches: 5. Germline V gene data show CDR1 as MNHEY and CDR2 as SMNVEV (reference sequence). CDR3 amino acids: CASSSGGASYEQYF. CDR3 nucleotide sequence: TGTGCCAGCAGTTCCGGGGGGGCCAGCTACGAGCAGTACTTC.

The CDR3 is CAWSRLAETGELFF. The CDR3 region has the DNA TGTGCCTGGAGTAGGTTAGCGGAGACCGGGGAGCTGTTTTTT. The chain is built from TRBV30 and TRBJ2-2, with D possibly TRBD2 on 6 matching bases. The CDR3 spans 14 residues. CDR1 is GTSNPN and CDR2 is SVGIG in the germline V gene (reference sequence). The ends were cut back, 2 bases at V and 5 bases at J, with 12 bases in the middle.

The rearrangement uses TRBV13 and TRBJ2-7, with a tentative D call TRBD2 (5 bases). The V gene's germline CDR1 is PRHDT and CDR2 FYEKMQ (reference sequence). CDR3 length: 13 amino acids. V shed 5 bases and J shed 2 bases, with 10 bases lying between them. The CDR3 sequence: CASSPDSTYEQYF. CDR3 nucleotide sequence: TGTGCCAGCAGCCCGGACTCAACCTACGAGCAGTACTTC.

The rearrangement joins TRBV4-1 to TRBJ2-7; D is perhaps TRBD2 (5 bases). V was cut by 4 bases and J by 5 bases, with 18 bases left in between. Germline loops: CDR1 MGHRA, CDR2 YSYEKL. The length of the CDR3 is 15 residues. The CDR3 is CASSRAGVGLDEQYF. The CDR3 DNA reads as TGCGCCAGCAGCCGGGCGGGTGTGGGCCTCGACGAGCAGTACTTC.

This chain connects TRBV7-2 to TRBJ2-3; D not resolved. This CDR3 has 13 amino acids. Between the trimmed V and J ends, which lost 2 bases and 0 bases, there was a span of 3 bases. Germline V gives CDR1 SGHTA, CDR2 FQGNSA. CDR3 in amino acids: CASSLQSTDTQYF. CDR3 coding DNA: TGTGCCAGCAGCTTACAGAGCACAGATACGCAGTATTTT.

The chain carries TRBV19 and TRBJ2-7, with 11 positions matching TRBD2. V was pared by 3 bases and J by 3 bases, with 4 bases of the junction left unmatched. The length of the CDR3 is 15 residues. Germline CDR1 and CDR2: LNHDA and SQIVND (reference sequence). In nucleotides, the CDR3 is TGTGCCAGTAGTATTGGGACTAGCGGATACTACGAGCAGTACTTC. Translating it yields CASSIGTSGYYEQYF.

The V gene is TRBV5-6, the J gene TRBJ1-1; TRBD1 might be the D (5 bases). V lost 5 bases to trimming and J lost 4 bases, with 12 bases between them. This CDR3 contains 13 residues. Germline V gene data show CDR1 as SGHDT and CDR2 as YYEEEE. CDR3 loop: CASRTTGGTEAFF. The CDR3 DNA reads TGTGCCAGCAGAACGACCGGGGGCACTGAAGCTTTCTTT.

The chain has TRBV25-1 and TRBJ2-2; D gene unclear. Per the germline V gene, CDR1 is MGHDK and CDR2 is SYGVNS. The CDR3 has 14 amino acids. V lost 1 base and J lost 5, with 8 bases in between. CDR3 coding DNA: TGTGCCAGCAGTGAATCGCGCAAGACCGGGGAGCTGTTTTTT. Translation: CASSESRKTGELFF.

CDR3 sequence (DNA): TGTGCCAGCTCGACGCCCCAGGACAGGGGGAAAAATCAGCCCCAGCATTTT. Its protein is CASSTPQDRGKNQPQHF. The genes are TRBV18 and TRBJ1-5; 10 positions agree with TRBD1. The CDR3 runs to 17 residues. Germline V gene lookup returns CDR1 KGHSH and CDR2 LQKENI. Unmatched junction bases numbered 12, after V lost 6 bases and J lost 4 bases.

V usage is TRBV4-1 and J usage is TRBJ2-3, with TRBD2 matching over 8 bases. The CDR3 totals 14 residues. V was pared by 4 bases and J by 4 bases, with 4 bases of the junction left unmatched. The V gene's germline CDR1 is MGHRA and CDR2 YSYEKL. CDR3: CASSPAGASDTQYF. For the CDR3, the DNA is TGCGCCAGCAGCCCAGCGGGGGCCTCAGATACGCAGTATTTT.